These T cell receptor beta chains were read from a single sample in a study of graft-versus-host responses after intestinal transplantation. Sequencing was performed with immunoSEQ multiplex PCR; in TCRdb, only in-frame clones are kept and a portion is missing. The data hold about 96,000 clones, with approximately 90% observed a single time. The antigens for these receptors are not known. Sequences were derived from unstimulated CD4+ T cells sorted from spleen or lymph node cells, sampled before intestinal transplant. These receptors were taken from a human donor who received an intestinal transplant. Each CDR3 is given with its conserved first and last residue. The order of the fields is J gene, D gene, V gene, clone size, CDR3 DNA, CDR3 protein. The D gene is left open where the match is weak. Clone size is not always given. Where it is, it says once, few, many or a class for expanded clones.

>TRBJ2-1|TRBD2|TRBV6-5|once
TGTGCCAGCAGTTACTCCTTTGGCGGGGGGCAGTTCTTC
CASSYSFGGGQFF
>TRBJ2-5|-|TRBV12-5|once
TGTGCTAGTGGTTTGGTACTGACGGTTCGGGTACCGGAGACCCAGTACTTC
CASGLVLTVRVPETQYF
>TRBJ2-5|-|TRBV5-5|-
TGTGCCAGCAGCTTGATTAGTAGTGAGACCCAGTACTTC
CASSLISSETQYF
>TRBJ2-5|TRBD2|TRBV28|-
TGTGCCAGCAGTTTAACCAGCGGGAGGACTGAGACCCAGTACTTC
CASSLTSGRTETQYF
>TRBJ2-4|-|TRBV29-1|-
TGCAGCGTTGCAGGGGTGAACCTTCAGTACTTC
CSVAGVNLQYF
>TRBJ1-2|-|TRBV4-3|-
TGCGCCAGCAGCCAAGATGGACGGGGCAGGGGTGGCTACACCTTC
CASSQDGRGRGGYTF
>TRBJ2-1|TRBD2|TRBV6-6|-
TGTGCCAGCAGCTTTGGACTAGGTCACAATGAGCAGTTCTTC
CASSFGLGHNEQFF
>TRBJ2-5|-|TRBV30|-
TGTGCCTGGAGTGTTGCTCAGGAGACCCAGTACTTC
CAWSVAQETQYF
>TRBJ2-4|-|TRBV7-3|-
TGTGCCAGCAGCTTAAACCTAATTCAGTACTTC
CASSLNLIQYF
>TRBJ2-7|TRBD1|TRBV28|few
TGTGCCAGCAGTTTACCGCAGGACAGGTACGAGCAGTACTTC
CASSLPQDRYEQYF
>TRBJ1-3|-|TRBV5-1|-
TGCGCCAGCAGCCCCACAGTGGTGGGAAACACCATATATTTT
CASSPTVVGNTIYF
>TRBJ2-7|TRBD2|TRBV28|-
TGTGCCAGCAGTTTCCCCCAGCGGGAGAGAGCCTACGAGCAGTACTTC
CASSFPQRERAYEQYF
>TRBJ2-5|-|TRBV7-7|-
TGTGCCAGCAGTTCCTATCGGGGGGCGCAAGAGACCCAGTACTTC
CASSSYRGAQETQYF
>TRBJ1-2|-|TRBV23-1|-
TGCGCCAGCAGTAACACAGTCAGCTATGGCTACACCTTC
CASSNTVSYGYTF
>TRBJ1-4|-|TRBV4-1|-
TGCGCCAGCAGCCTTTTAGGAACAGCAACTAATGAAAAACTGTTTTTT
CASSLLGTATNEKLFF
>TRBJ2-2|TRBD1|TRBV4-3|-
TGCGCCAGCAGCATACAGGGGACCTCCACCGGGGAGCTGTTTTTT
CASSIQGTSTGELFF
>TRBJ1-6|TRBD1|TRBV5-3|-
TGTGCCAGAAGCTTCGATCCAACCAAGACAGGGAATAATTCACCCCTCCACTTT
CARSFDPTKTGNNSPLHF
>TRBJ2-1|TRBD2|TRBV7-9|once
TGTGCCAGCAGCTTATCGCCTAGCGGGAGGGTGATGGTCTTC
CASSLSPSGRVMVF
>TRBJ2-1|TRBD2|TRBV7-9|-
TGTGCCAGCAGCTTCGCTAGCGGGGTAAATGAGCAGTTCTTC
CASSFASGVNEQFF
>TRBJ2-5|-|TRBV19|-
TGTGCCAGTAGGCGAGAGACGGAGCAAGAGACCCAGTACTTC
CASRRETEQETQYF
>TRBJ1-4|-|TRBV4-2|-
TGTGCCAGCAGCCAAGATGGCTCGGGAGCCGAAAAACTGTTTTTT
CASSQDGSGAEKLFF
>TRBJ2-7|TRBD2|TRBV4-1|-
TGCGCCAGCAGCCAAGAACGATCTAGCGGGAGTCTTCGGGAGCAGTACTTC
CASSQERSSGSLREQYF
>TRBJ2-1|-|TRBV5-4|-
TGTGCCAGAGGGAAGGACAGAAGAAATGAGCAGTTCTTC
CARGKDRRNEQFF
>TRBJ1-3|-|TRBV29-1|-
TGCAGCGACAAACCCCGGGACACCTCTGGAAACACCATATACTTT
CSDKPRDTSGNTIYF
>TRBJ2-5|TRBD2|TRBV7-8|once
TGTGCCAGCAGCTTAGAAAAACTAGCGGGGGGACAAGAGACCCAGTACTTC
CASSLEKLAGGQETQYF
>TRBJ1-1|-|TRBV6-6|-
TGTGCCAGCAGTCTAAGGGAGGAGAACACTGAAGCTTTCTTT
CASSLREENTEAFF
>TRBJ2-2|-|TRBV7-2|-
TGTGCCAGCAGCTTATCCAGCGGCATCACCGGGGAGCTGTTTTTT
CASSLSSGITGELFF
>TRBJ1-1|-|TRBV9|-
TGTGCCAGCAGCTTCGGGACTACTACTGAAGCTTTCTTT
CASSFGTTTEAFF
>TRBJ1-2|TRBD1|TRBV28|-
TGTGCCAGCAGTTCCCGGGACAGTTATGGCTACACCTTC
CASSSRDSYGYTF
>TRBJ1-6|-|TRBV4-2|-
TGTGCCAGCAGCCAAGTTAGTATGCGTCGAGCGGGCAATTCACCCCTCCACTTT
CASSQVSMRRAGNSPLHF
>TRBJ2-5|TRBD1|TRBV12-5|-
TGTGCTAGTGGTTTGGTACAGGGGGCTGTCGGCCCCCTCCAAGAGACCCAGTACTTC
CASGLVQGAVGPLQETQYF
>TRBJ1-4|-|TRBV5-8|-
TGTGCCAGCAGCTCCGGGGAGGGATCAACTAATGAAAAACTGTTTTTT
CASSSGEGSTNEKLFF